These 27 T cell receptor beta chains share one sample of origin, sequenced in a study of response to subunit inactivated influenza vaccine. Each CDR3 protein gets one entry after TCRdb re-called the RT-PCR reads with MiXCR. In the table there are hundreds of thousands of distinct CDR3 sequences, approximately 17% of which are singletons. The source was PBMCs from blood, collected 5 days after vaccination. These receptors were collected from a man between 50 and 59 years old who received an inactivated influenza vaccine.

In this sample, this clonotype turned up many times. The chain combines TRBV20-1 with TRBJ2-1; 10 nucleotides match TRBD2. The germline gives CDR1 DFQATT, CDR2 SNEGSKA (reference sequence). The CDR3 contains 12 residues. Trimming at V came to 3 bases and at J to 13 bases, leaving 6 bases not matched to a gene. CDR3 amino acids: CSASVSSGGQFF. Written as DNA, the CDR3 is TGCAGTGCTAGTGTGTCTAGCGGGGGCCAGTTCTTC.

V gene TRBV4-1 combines with J gene TRBJ1-5, with a possible D match to TRBD1 (5 bases). The V end lost 0 bases, the J end lost 9 bases, and 18 bases lay between the germline ends. This CDR3 is built from 16 residues. CDR1 and CDR2 from the germline V gene are MGHRA and YSYEKL. CDR3 coding DNA: TGCGCCAGCAGCCAAGATCTTATTGGCGGGGACGGGCCCCAGCATTTT. Encoded protein: CASSQDLIGGDGPQHF.

This clonotype has ten or more counts. The chain employs TRBV7-2 and TRBJ2-1; maybe TRBD2 (7 bases). With 1 base removed from V and 6 bases from J, the gap between germline ends came to 13 bases. CDR1 is SGHTA, CDR2 FQGNSA, per germline. This CDR3 has 15 residues. This CDR3 is CASSLVGRGGNEQFF. CDR3 sequence (DNA): TGTGCCAGCAGCTTAGTTGGGAGGGGGGGCAATGAGCAGTTCTTC.

V gene TRBV27 combines with J gene TRBJ2-7, with 7 bases aligning to TRBD1. CDR1 is MNHEY, CDR2 SMNVEV, per germline (reference sequence). The CDR3 has 16 residues. V dropped 0 bases and J dropped 1; count of bases not matched to a gene: 6. The CDR3 protein is CASSLSDPGGSYEQYF. The CDR3 DNA reads TGTGCCAGCAGTTTATCGGACCCAGGGGGTTCCTACGAGCAGTACTTC.

This clonotype appeared a few times. The chain couples TRBV6-5 to TRBJ2-3; possibly TRBD2 for D (5 bases). Germline CDR1 MNHEY, CDR2 SVGAGI. CDR3 size: 14 residues. Trimming took off 11 bases at V and 5 bases at J, with 20 bases between the two ends. CDR3 sequence: CAAFQDGIGDTQYF. The CDR3 nucleotides are TGTGCCGCATTTCAGGACGGGATAGGAGATACGCAGTATTTT.

The genes are TRBV20-1 and TRBJ2-3; D is unclear. The germline V gene encodes CDR1 DFQATT and CDR2 SNEGSKA (reference sequence). Trimming shortened V by 4 bases and J by 6 bases, and 5 bases separated the two germline ends. The length of the CDR3 is 10 residues. The CDR3 DNA is TGCAGTGCTAAGTATGATACGCAGTATTTT. This translates into CSAKYDTQYF.

This rearrangement joins TRBV6-2 or TRBV6-3 to TRBJ2-7; 7 bases fit TRBD1. This CDR3 is 16 amino acids long. Germline CDR1 MNHEY, CDR2 SVGEGT. The ends lost 2 bases at V and 0 bases at J; junction bases unmatched: 7. The CDR3 reads CASSYPIQGFSYEQYF. Written as DNA, the CDR3 is TGTGCCAGCAGTTACCCAATACAGGGGTTCTCCTACGAGCAGTACTTC.

The chain combines TRBV9 with TRBJ2-2, with 9 bases that match TRBD2. CDR1 and CDR2 (germline): SGDLS, YYNGEE. The CDR3 runs to 16 residues. Germline trimming cut 0 bases from V and 6 bases from J; bases unmatched to any gene: 6. In nucleotides, the CDR3 is TGTGCCAGCAGCGTAGATAGCGGGAGTGTTGCCGGGGAGCTGTTTTTT. This encodes CASSVDSGSVAGELFF.

The chain is built from TRBV2 and TRBJ2-7; the D gene is possibly TRBD1 (5 bases). Trimming stripped 4 bases from V and 6 bases from J, with 7 bases between. CDR3 length: 11 residues. The germline gives CDR1 SNHLY, CDR2 FYNNEI. CDR3 amino acids: CASSVRVEQYF. CDR3 coding DNA: TGTGCCAGCAGTGTCAGGGTCGAGCAGTACTTC.

The genes are TRBV11-2 and TRBJ2-7, with TRBD2 matching 12 bases. Germline V CDR1 and CDR2: SGHAT, FQNNGV. Germline trimming cut 2 bases from V and 0 bases from J; bases unmatched to any gene: 14. The CDR3 loop spans 20 amino acids. The CDR3 here is CASSLQPGTSGPGTSYEQYF. The CDR3, as DNA: TGTGCCAGCAGCTTACAGCCGGGGACTAGCGGGCCTGGAACCTCCTACGAGCAGTACTTC.

The V gene is TRBV28, the J gene TRBJ1-6, with D perhaps TRBD1 (6 bases). Germline V gene data show CDR1 as MDHEN and CDR2 as SYDVKM. Deletions cut 6 bases from V and 5 bases from J, with 11 bases between. This CDR3 spans 14 amino acids. The CDR3 DNA sequence: TGTGCCAGCAGCACAGGGATCCATAATTCACCCCTCCACTTT. Its protein is CASSTGIHNSPLHF.

This chain links TRBV5-1 with TRBJ1-2; a weak D match, TRBD1 (5 bases). CDR3 length: 15 residues. V was cut by 1 base and J by 6 bases, with 16 bases left in between. Germline CDR1 SGHRS, CDR2 YFSETQ. CDR3 loop: CASSLNLKGRDGYTF. The CDR3 nucleotides read TGCGCCAGCAGCTTGAATCTTAAGGGGAGGGATGGCTACACCTTC.

The rearrangement links TRBV7-2 to TRBJ2-3; no firm D call. From germline, CDR1 is SGHTA and CDR2 FQGNSA. The CDR3 extends over 14 amino acids. Deletions cut 1 base from V and 6 bases from J, with 11 bases between. The CDR3 here is CASSLGAYLDTQYF. The CDR3 bases are TGTGCCAGCAGCTTAGGAGCCTACTTGGATACGCAGTATTTT.

The gene calls are TRBV20-1 and TRBJ1-1; no firm D call. CDR1 is DFQATT, CDR2 SNEGSKA, per germline (reference sequence). The CDR3 has 13 residues. Trimming pared 0 bases from V and 0 bases from J, leaving 5 bases between. The CDR3 sequence is CSARDGLNTEAFF. In nucleotides, the CDR3 is TGCAGTGCTAGAGATGGCCTGAACACTGAAGCTTTCTTT.

The V gene is TRBV9, the J gene TRBJ2-7, with D perhaps matching TRBD1 (6 bases). Trimming cost V 0 bases and J 1 base, with 14 bases left between them. The CDR3 runs to 16 residues. Germline V gene data show CDR1 as SGDLS and CDR2 as YYNGEE. The CDR3 loop reads CASSVDSGQHSYEQYF. The CDR3 bases are TGTGCCAGCAGCGTAGACTCCGGACAGCATTCCTACGAGCAGTACTTC.

Worth noting for this clonotype: At one end, the junction sequence differs from germline, possibly due to a read error. The chain carries TRBV5-1 and TRBJ2-7, with D tentatively TRBD2 (6 bases). The length of the CDR3 is 12 residues. CDR1 SGHRS and CDR2 YFSETQ come from the germline V gene. In DNA, the CDR3 is TGCGCCAGCATCTTGTTTGGAGGGGAGCAGTACTTC. Amino acids: CASILFGGEQYF.

This clonotype was seen only a few times. The genes are TRBV10-3 and TRBJ1-2; D ambiguous. Germline values: CDR1 ENHRY, CDR2 SYGVKD. Trimming cost V 3 bases and J 3 bases, with 8 bases left between them. The CDR3 totals 13 residues. The CDR3 region has the DNA TGTGCCATCAGTGACCCGGGGTACTATGGCTACACCTTC. It codes for CAISDPGYYGYTF.

The V call is TRBV4-2, the J call TRBJ2-1; the D gene could be TRBD1 or TRBD2 (5 bases each). CDR3 length: 16 amino acids. Germline V gives CDR1 LGHNA, CDR2 YNFKEQ. V lost 0 bases to trimming and J lost 8 bases, with 17 bases between them. DNA of the CDR3: TGTGCCAGCAGCCAAGACAGGGCGGGTCCAGCGGATGAGCAGTTCTTC. The encoded protein is CASSQDRAGPADEQFF.

The rearrangement joins TRBV10-3 to TRBJ2-3, with 8 bases identical to TRBD2. The ends lost 8 bases at V and 0 bases at J; junction bases unmatched: 4. The CDR3 extends over 14 amino acids. The germline V gene has CDR1 ENHRY and CDR2 SYGVKD. The CDR3 nucleotides read TGTGCCATCGGACAGCGGGGGAGCACAGATACGCAGTATTTT. Its translation: CAIGQRGSTDTQYF.

The V call is TRBV7-9, the J call TRBJ1-1, with D possibly being TRBD1 (5 bases). Germline CDR1 reads SEHNR; CDR2 reads FQNEAQ (reference sequence). V was trimmed by 1 base and J by 0 bases, leaving 12 bases between them. The CDR3 has 16 residues. The CDR3 sequence is CASSLGSQGVNTEAFF. The CDR3 DNA is TGTGCCAGCAGCTTAGGAAGCCAGGGAGTGAACACTGAAGCTTTCTTT. The variable domain in full, with the rest retrieved from reference TRBV7-9 and TRBJ1-1, is DTGVSQNPRHKITKRGQNVTFRCDPISEHNRLYWYRQTLGQGPEFLTYFQNEAQLEKSRLLSDRFSAERPKGSFSTLEIQRTEQGDSAMYLCASSLGSQGVNTEAFFGQGTRLTVV.

The sample holds one count of this clonotype. This rearrangement joins TRBV10-3 to TRBJ2-7; the D gene is possibly TRBD2 (5 bases). The CDR3 extends over 16 amino acids. V was shortened by 7 bases and J by 2 bases, with 21 bases between the two germline ends. CDR1 and CDR2 from the germline V gene are ENHRY and SYGVKD. CDR3 in amino acids: CAIKRAVASGPYEQYF. The DNA of the CDR3 is TGTGCCATCAAAAGGGCTGTCGCAAGCGGTCCCTACGAGCAGTACTTC.

This clonotype has only a few counts. The chain uses TRBV20-1 and TRBJ2-7; D is possibly TRBD1 (5 bases). CDR3 length: 14 residues. Trimming shortened V by 3 bases and J by 2 bases, and 14 bases separated the two germline ends. Germline V gene lookup returns CDR1 DFQATT and CDR2 SNEGSKA (reference sequence). CDR3 sequence reads: CSARQQATTYEQYF. In nucleotides, the CDR3 is TGCAGTGCTAGGCAACAGGCTACGACCTACGAGCAGTACTTC.

The chain is built from TRBV20-1 and TRBJ1-1, with 8 bases that match TRBD1. The CDR3 consists of 13 residues. CDR1 is DFQATT and CDR2 is SNEGSKA in the germline V gene (reference sequence). V shed 3 bases and J 4 bases; nucleotides not matched to a gene: 4. CDR3 sequence: CSARATGGTEAFF. CDR3 in DNA: TGCAGTGCTAGGGCCACAGGGGGCACTGAAGCTTTCTTT.

The CDR3 is CASNPDRNTGELFF. DNA of the CDR3: TGTGCCAGTAACCCTGACAGGAACACCGGGGAGCTGTTTTTT. V and J are TRBV19 and TRBJ2-2, with D tentatively TRBD1 (5 bases). The ends were cut back, 7 bases at V and 1 base at J, with 10 bases in the middle. The CDR3 length is 14 residues. Per germline, CDR1 LNHDA and CDR2 SQIVND (reference sequence).

This clonotype appeared a few times. The chain employs TRBV11-2 and TRBJ2-5; a possible D gene is TRBD1 (6 bases). V gave up 7 bases and J gave up 5 bases, with 14 bases separating them. CDR3 length: 13 amino acids. From germline, CDR1 is SGHAT and CDR2 FQNNGV. CDR3 bases: TGTGCCAGCAACCAGGGGTGGGGGGAGACCCAGTACTTC. Amino acids: CASNQGWGETQYF.

The chain couples TRBV4-3 to TRBJ1-1; D call uncertain. CDR3 length: 17 residues. Trimming shortened V by 0 bases and J by 3 bases, and 17 bases separated the two germline ends. Germline CDR1 reads LGHNA; CDR2 reads YSLEER. The CDR3 DNA reads as TGCGCCAGCAGCCAAGATCCATTCGAATTACCTTACACTGAAGCTTTCTTT. This gives the protein CASSQDPFELPYTEAFF.

The genes are TRBV27 and TRBJ2-7, with D perhaps TRBD1 (6 bases). The germline V gene has CDR1 MNHEY and CDR2 SMNVEV (reference sequence). V lost 5 bases to trimming and J lost 5 bases, with 22 bases between them. The CDR3 extends over 16 amino acids. This chain's CDR3 is CASSPTRAQGRDEQYF. CDR3 DNA: TGTGCCAGCAGTCCCACCCGAGCACAGGGACGGGACGAGCAGTACTTC.